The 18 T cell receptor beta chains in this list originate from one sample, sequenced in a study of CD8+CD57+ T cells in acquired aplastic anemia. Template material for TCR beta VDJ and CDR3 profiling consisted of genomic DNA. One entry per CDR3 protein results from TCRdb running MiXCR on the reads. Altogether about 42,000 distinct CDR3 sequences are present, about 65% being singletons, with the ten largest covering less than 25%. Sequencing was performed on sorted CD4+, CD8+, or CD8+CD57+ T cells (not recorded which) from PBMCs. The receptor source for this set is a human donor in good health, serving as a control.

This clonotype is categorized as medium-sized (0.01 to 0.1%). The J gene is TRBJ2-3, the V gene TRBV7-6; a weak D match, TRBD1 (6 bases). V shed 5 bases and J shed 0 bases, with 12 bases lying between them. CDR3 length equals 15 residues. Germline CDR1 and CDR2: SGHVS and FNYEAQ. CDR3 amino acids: CASSEGGTSTDTQYF. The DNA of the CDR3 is TGTGCCAGCAGCGAAGGGGGTACTAGCACAGATACGCAGTATTTT. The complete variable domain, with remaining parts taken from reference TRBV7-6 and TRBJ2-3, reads GAGVSQSPRYKVTKRGQDVALRCDPISGHVSLYWYRQALGQGPEFLTYFNYEAQQDKSGLPNDRFSAERPEGSISTLTIQRTEQRDSAMYRCASSEGGTSTDTQYFGPGTRLTVL.

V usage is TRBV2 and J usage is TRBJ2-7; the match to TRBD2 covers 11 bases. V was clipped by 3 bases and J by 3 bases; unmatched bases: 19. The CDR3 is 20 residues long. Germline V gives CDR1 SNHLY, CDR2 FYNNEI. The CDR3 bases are TGTGCCAGCAGTGAGGGGCCTCATAGCGGGGGGGCGGTCGGAGGCTACGAGCAGTACTTC. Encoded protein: CASSEGPHSGGAVGGYEQYF. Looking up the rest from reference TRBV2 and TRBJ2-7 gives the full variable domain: EPEVTQTPSHQVTQMGQEVILRCVPISNHLYFYWYRQILGQKVEFLVSFYNNEISEKSEIFDDQFSVERPDGSNFTLKIRSTKLEDSAMYFCASSEGPHSGGAVGGYEQYFGPGTRLTVT.

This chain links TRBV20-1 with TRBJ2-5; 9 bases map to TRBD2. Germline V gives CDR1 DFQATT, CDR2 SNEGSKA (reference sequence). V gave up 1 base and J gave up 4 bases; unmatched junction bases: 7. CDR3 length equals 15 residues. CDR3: CSARVALAGRETQYF. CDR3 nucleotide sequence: TGCAGTGCTAGAGTTGCGCTAGCGGGGAGAGAGACCCAGTACTTC.

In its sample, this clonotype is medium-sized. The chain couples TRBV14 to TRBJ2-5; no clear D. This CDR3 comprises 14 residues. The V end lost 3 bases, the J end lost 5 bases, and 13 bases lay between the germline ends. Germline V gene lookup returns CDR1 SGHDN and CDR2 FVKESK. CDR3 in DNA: TGTGCCAGCAGCCATCCCCTTGGTCGGGAGACCCAGTACTTC. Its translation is CASSHPLGRETQYF.

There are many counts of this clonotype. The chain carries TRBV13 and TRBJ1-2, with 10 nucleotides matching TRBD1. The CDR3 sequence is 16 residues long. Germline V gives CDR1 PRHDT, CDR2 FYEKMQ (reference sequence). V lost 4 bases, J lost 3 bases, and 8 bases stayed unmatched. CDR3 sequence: CASSSRDRGLDYGYTF. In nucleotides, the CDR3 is TGTGCCAGCAGCTCACGGGACAGGGGCTTGGACTATGGCTACACCTTC.

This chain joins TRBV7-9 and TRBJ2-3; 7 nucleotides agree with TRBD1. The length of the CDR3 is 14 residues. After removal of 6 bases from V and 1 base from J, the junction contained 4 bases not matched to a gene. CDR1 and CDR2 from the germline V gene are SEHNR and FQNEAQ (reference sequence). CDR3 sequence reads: CASSEGQGTDTQYF. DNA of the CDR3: TGTGCCAGCAGTGAAGGACAGGGCACAGATACGCAGTATTTT.

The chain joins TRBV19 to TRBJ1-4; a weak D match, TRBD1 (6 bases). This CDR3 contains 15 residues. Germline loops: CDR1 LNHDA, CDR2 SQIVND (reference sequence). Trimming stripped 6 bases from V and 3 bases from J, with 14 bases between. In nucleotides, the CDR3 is TGTGCCAGTAGGCAGGGGAGAGGAGCTAATGAAAAACTGTTTTTT. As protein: CASRQGRGANEKLFF.

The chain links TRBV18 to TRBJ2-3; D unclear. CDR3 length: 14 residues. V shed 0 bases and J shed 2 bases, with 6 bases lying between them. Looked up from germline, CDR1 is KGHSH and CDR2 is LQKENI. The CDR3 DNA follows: TGTGCCAGCTCACCACCGACACTCACAGATACGCAGTATTTT. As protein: CASSPPTLTDTQYF. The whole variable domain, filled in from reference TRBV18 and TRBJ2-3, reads NAGVMQNPRHLVRRRGQEARLRCSPMKGHSHVYWYRQLPEEGLKFMVYLQKENIIDESGMPKERFSAEFPKEGPSILRIQQVVRGDSAAYFCASSPPTLTDTQYFGPGTRLTVL.

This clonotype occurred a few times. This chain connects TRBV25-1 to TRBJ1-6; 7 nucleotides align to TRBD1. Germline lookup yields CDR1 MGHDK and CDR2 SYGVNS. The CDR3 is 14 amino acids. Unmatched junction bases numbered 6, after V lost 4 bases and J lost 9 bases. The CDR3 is CASSGRQGPSPLHF. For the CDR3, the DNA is TGTGCCAGCAGTGGACGACAGGGCCCTTCACCCCTCCACTTT.

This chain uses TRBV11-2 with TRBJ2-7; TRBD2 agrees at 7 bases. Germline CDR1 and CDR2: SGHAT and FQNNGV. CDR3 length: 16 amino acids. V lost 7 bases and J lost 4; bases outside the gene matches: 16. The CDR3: CASMVDGAGSRYEQYF. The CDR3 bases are TGTGCCAGCATGGTGGATGGAGCGGGGAGCCGGTACGAGCAGTACTTC.

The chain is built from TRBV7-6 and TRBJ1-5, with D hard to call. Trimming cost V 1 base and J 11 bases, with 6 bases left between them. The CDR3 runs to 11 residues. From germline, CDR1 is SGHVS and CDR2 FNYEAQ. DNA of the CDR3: TGTGCCAGCAGCTTAGGGGAGACCCAGCATTTT. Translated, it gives CASSLGETQHF.

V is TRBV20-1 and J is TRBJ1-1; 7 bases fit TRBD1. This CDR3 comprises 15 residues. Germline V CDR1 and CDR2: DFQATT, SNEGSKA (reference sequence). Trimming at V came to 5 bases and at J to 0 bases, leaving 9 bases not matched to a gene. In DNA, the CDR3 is TGCAGTGCTCCGCGACAGGGAAACATGAACACTGAAGCTTTCTTT. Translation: CSAPRQGNMNTEAFF.

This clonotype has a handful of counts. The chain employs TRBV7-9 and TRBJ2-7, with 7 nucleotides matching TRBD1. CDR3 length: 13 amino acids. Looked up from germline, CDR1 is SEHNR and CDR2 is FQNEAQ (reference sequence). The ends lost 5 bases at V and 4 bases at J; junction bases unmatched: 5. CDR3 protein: CASSAGGRYEQYF. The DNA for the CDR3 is TGTGCCAGCAGCGCAGGGGGACGATACGAGCAGTACTTC.

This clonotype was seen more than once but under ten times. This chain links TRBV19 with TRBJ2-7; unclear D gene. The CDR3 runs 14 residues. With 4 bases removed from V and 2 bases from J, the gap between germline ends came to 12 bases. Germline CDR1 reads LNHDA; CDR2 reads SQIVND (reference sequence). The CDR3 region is CASSKSQETYEQYF. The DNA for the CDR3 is TGTGCCAGTAGTAAGTCGCAGGAGACCTACGAGCAGTACTTC.

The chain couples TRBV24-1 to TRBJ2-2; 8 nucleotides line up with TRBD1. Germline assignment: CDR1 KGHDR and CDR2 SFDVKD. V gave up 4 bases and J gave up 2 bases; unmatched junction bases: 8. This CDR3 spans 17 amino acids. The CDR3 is CATSETAGTGNTGELFF. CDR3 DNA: TGTGCCACCAGTGAGACAGCCGGGACAGGTAACACCGGGGAGCTGTTTTTT.

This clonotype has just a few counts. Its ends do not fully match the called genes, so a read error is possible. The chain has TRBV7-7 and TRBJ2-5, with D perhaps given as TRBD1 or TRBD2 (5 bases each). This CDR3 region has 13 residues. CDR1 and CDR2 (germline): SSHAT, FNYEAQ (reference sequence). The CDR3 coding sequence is TGTGCTAGCAGTGGGGCAGGGACCGAGACCCAGTACTTC. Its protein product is CASSGAGTETQYF.

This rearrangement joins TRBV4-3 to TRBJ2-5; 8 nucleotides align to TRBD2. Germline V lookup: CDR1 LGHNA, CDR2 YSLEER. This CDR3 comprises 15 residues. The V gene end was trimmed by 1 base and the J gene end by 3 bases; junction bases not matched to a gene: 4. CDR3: CASSQVTGGEETQYF. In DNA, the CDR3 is TGCGCCAGCAGCCAAGTGACGGGGGGGGAAGAGACCCAGTACTTC.

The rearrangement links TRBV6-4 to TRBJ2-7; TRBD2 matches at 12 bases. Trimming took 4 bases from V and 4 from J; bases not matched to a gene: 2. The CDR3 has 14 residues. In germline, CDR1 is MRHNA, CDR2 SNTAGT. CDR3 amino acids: CASSASGGAYEQYF. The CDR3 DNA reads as TGTGCCAGCAGTGCTAGCGGGGGGGCGTACGAGCAGTACTTC.